Listed below are T cell receptor beta chains from one sample, sequenced in a study of PD-1 blockade in classical Hodgkin lymphoma. TCRdb keeps only in-frame clones here, not all; method: immunoSEQ multiplex PCR. The sample lists under 15,000 clones; 80% were seen once. The material sequenced was peripheral blood mononuclear cells (PBMCs), taken at baseline. These receptors were obtained from a human donor with classical Hodgkin lymphoma. Each CDR3 is given with its conserved first and last residue. A D gene is named only where the DNA matches it firmly. Not every row has a clone size; where given, it reads once, few, many or a size class.

len | abundance | j_gene | d_gene | v_gene | CDR3nt | CDR3aa
16 | NA | TRBJ2-3 | TRBD2 | TRBV5-1 | TGCGCCAGCAGCGCCCTACTAGCGGGAGTCACAGATACGCAGTATTTT | CASSALLAGVTDTQYF
12 | NA | TRBJ1-1 | NA | TRBV29-1 | TGCAGCGGCTTTTGGAGGAACACTGAAGCTTTCTTT | CSGFWRNTEAFF
17 | NA | TRBJ2-2 | TRBD2 | TRBV30 | TGTGCCTGGAGTCCGGGACTAGCGTTTCAAGCGACCGGGGAGCTGTTTTTT | CAWSPGLAFQATGELFF
15 | NA | TRBJ2-1 | NA | TRBV5-1 | TGCGCCAGCAGCTATGGGTGGTTCTACTACAATGAGCAGTTCTTC | CASSYGWFYYNEQFF
17 | NA | TRBJ1-4 | TRBD1 | TRBV7-9 | TGTGCCAGCAGCTTATACGACGGACAGGGGATTAATGAAAAACTGTTTTTT | CASSLYDGQGINEKLFF
12 | NA | TRBJ1-1 | NA | TRBV29-1 | TGCAGCGTTGAATTACTGAACACTGAAGCTTTCTTT | CSVELLNTEAFF
20 | NA | TRBJ2-1 | TRBD2 | TRBV6-1 | TGTGCCAGCAGTGAAGGGAGGACTAGCGGGAGGGCCTACCCCCCTTATGAGCAGTTCTTC | CASSEGRTSGRAYPPYEQFF
13 | NA | TRBJ2-1 | NA | TRBV10-3 | TGTGCCATCAGAGGTAGCTCCTACAATGAGCAGTTCTTC | CAIRGSSYNEQFF
14 | NA | TRBJ2-1 | NA | TRBV5-1 | TGCGCCAGCAGCTTGACTGGGGGAAACAATGAGCAGTTCTTC | CASSLTGGNNEQFF
13 | NA | TRBJ2-2 | TRBD1 | TRBV27 | TGTGCCAGCAGTTCGACAGGGCGCCGGGAGCTGTTTTTT | CASSSTGRRELFF
11 | NA | TRBJ1-1 | NA | TRBV19 | TGTGCCTGCCGCCGGGTCCCTGAAGCTTTCTTT | CACRRVPEAFF
14 | NA | TRBJ2-5 | NA | TRBV21-1 | TGTGCCAGCAGGCCTCACGGGGGAGGAGAGACCCAGTACTTC | CASRPHGGGETQYF
16 | once | TRBJ1-5 | NA | TRBV19 | TGTGCCAGTAGTACAACAGGGACCTCTAGCAATCAGCCCCAGCATTTT | CASSTTGTSSNQPQHF
13 | NA | TRBJ2-7 | NA | TRBV2 | TGTGCCAGCAGTGAATTAGGTTTGTACGAGCAGTACTTC | CASSELGLYEQYF
13 | NA | TRBJ2-1 | NA | TRBV28 | TGTGCCAGCAGTCGGGACACGGCGAATGAGCAGTTCTTC | CASSRDTANEQFF
14 | once | TRBJ2-1 | TRBD2 | TRBV10-1 | TGCGCCAGCAGTGTCAGCGGGAGTTCCTATGAGCAGTTCTTC | CASSVSGSSYEQFF
20 | few | TRBJ2-3 | TRBD2 | TRBV4-2 | TGTGCCAGCAGCCAATTTGGTTTCTCGGGTCTAGCGGCTAGCACAGATACGCAGTATTTT | CASSQFGFSGLAASTDTQYF
13 | few | TRBJ1-1 | NA | TRBV29-1 | TGCAGCGTGGGGGGGAATATGAACACTGAAGCTTTCTTT | CSVGGNMNTEAFF
13 | NA | TRBJ1-1 | NA | TRBV27 | TGTGCCAGCAGTATGTCCGGGGGCACTGAAGCTTTCTTT | CASSMSGGTEAFF
15 | medium-sized | TRBJ2-3 | NA | TRBV27 | TGTGCCAGCAGGTTCAGCGGTAGTCCCACAGATACGCAGTATTTT | CASRFSGSPTDTQYF
15 | NA | TRBJ2-1 | TRBD1 | TRBV27 | TGTGCCAGCAGTATCTCGGACAGGGCGGGCAATGAGCAGTTCTTC | CASSISDRAGNEQFF
13 | NA | TRBJ2-2 | NA | TRBV9 | TGTGCCAGCACCTACAGGGTGGTCGGGGAGCTGTTTTTT | CASTYRVVGELFF
12 | NA | TRBJ1-4 | NA | TRBV28 | TGTGCCAGCACCACAGGGATGGAAAAACTGTTTTTT | CASTTGMEKLFF
17 | NA | TRBJ1-4 | TRBD1 | TRBV18 | TGTGCCAGCTCACACGATGGGACAGGGGGCACTAATGAAAAACTGTTTTTT | CASSHDGTGGTNEKLFF
14 | NA | TRBJ2-1 | TRBD2 | TRBV5-1 | TGCGCCAGCACGAGGACTAGCGGAACAAATGAGCAGTTCTTC | CASTRTSGTNEQFF
14 | NA | TRBJ2-2 | NA | TRBV2 | TGTGCCAGCAGTGAAGGGTGGATCACCGGGGAGCTGTTTTTT | CASSEGWITGELFF
14 | NA | TRBJ2-1 | TRBD1 | TRBV19 | TGTGCCAGTAGTATGGCACAGGGGCGTTATGAGCAGTTCTTC | CASSMAQGRYEQFF
13 | once | TRBJ2-7 | NA | TRBV7-9 | TGTGCCAGCAGCTTAGACACTCCCTACGAGCAGTACTTC | CASSLDTPYEQYF
12 | NA | TRBJ2-7 | TRBD1 | TRBV7-8 | TGTGCCAGCAGCTTAGCGGGGGGGACAGGGAACTTC | CASSLAGGTGNF
14 | NA | TRBJ2-5 | TRBD1 | TRBV27 | TGTGCCAGCAGTTCCCACAGGGGGCTAGAGACCCAGTACTTC | CASSSHRGLETQYF
12 | few | TRBJ1-6 | NA | TRBV6-5 | TGTGCCAGCAGTTACAGGGGCTCACCCCTCCACTTT | CASSYRGSPLHF
14 | NA | TRBJ2-1 | TRBD2 | TRBV6-5 | TGTGCCATCAAGCGGGAGTACTCCTACAATGAGCAGTTCTTC | CAIKREYSYNEQFF
17 | NA | TRBJ2-1 | NA | TRBV27 | TGTGCCAGCAGTGCTACAGGGTTCGGTGGCTCCTACAATGAGCAGTTCTTC | CASSATGFGGSYNEQFF
12 | NA | TRBJ2-2 | TRBD1 | TRBV7-1 | TGTGCCAGCAGGACAGGGTTAGGGGAGCTGTTTTTT | CASRTGLGELFF
14 | NA | TRBJ1-4 | NA | TRBV5-1 | TGCGCCAGCAGCTTGACAGGGTTCGAAGAAAAACTGTTTTTT | CASSLTGFEEKLFF
15 | few | TRBJ2-3 | TRBD2 | TRBV27 | TGTGCCAGCAGTTCCTGGACTAGCGGCACAGATACGCAGTATTTT | CASSSWTSGTDTQYF
15 | once | TRBJ2-3 | TRBD2 | TRBV27 | TGTGCCAGCAGTTTCGGGCTAGCGGGAGCAGATACGCAGTATTTT | CASSFGLAGADTQYF
13 | NA | TRBJ1-1 | NA | TRBV11-3 | TGTGCCAGCAGCTTAATGTCTGGGACTGAAGCTTTCTTT | CASSLMSGTEAFF
14 | NA | TRBJ1-1 | NA | TRBV13 | TGTGCCAGCAGCCTCCGAGGAGGTTACACTGAAGCTTTCTTT | CASSLRGGYTEAFF
14 | NA | TRBJ2-3 | NA | TRBV19 | TGTGCCAGTAGTAGAAGAGGGAGCACAGATACGCAGTATTTT | CASSRRGSTDTQYF
13 | NA | TRBJ2-5 | NA | TRBV18 | TGTGCCAGCTCAACCACTAGCTTGGAGACCCAGTACTTC | CASSTTSLETQYF
13 | NA | TRBJ1-5 | NA | TRBV5-1 | TGCGCCAGCAGCTTGTCCGGCAATCAGCCCCAGCATTTT | CASSLSGNQPQHF
15 | few | TRBJ1-5 | TRBD1 | TRBV19 | TGTGCCAGTAGCCCCGGGACAGGGGGGAATCAGCCCCAGCATTTT | CASSPGTGGNQPQHF
14 | once | TRBJ2-3 | TRBD2 | TRBV6-5 | TGTGCCAGCAGTTACGGGACTATCACAGATACGCAGTATTTT | CASSYGTITDTQYF
13 | few | TRBJ1-1 | NA | TRBV2 | TGTGCCAGCAGCCGGGACCTCGGGACTGAAGCTTTCTTT | CASSRDLGTEAFF